What follows is one TCR beta chain and its context. Participants were aged roughly 18 to 95 years, lived in 24 US areas, and enrolled virtually. Participant reports of clinical history set cohort assignment. Germline CDR1 reads SNHLY; CDR2 reads FYNNEI. The CDR3 contains 17 residues. Trimming removed 4 bases from V and 0 bases from J, with 18 bases in between. The data were obtained in a study of blood T cell repertoires in COVID-19. Study information: Material from acute and convalescent COVID-19 was sourced from the United States, Italy and Spain.

As handled by the study authors: Using reference gene primer amplification, nucleated cell counts were estimated. Libraries were prepared by immunoSEQ multiplex PCR; TCRdb keeps only in-frame clonotypes and omits some of them. V and J calls and clone size follow that table, whereas D and trimming were derived from the DNA. The sample consists of a few hundred thousand clones, 90% of them appearing once. The TCR was taken from a man between 18 and 29 years old who had recovered from COVID-19. Sequencing used PBMCs or T cells enriched from blood (not recorded which). The chain has TRBV2 and TRBJ1-1, with a possible D match to TRBD1 (6 bases). In DNA, the CDR3 is TGTGCCAGCAGTGTCCCAACCACAGGGAAACTGAACACTGAAGCTTTCTTT. This sequence encodes CASSVPTTGKLNTEAFF.